The sequence of this T cell receptor beta chain was determined in a study of T cells in Graves' hyperthyroidism and ophthalmopathy. Study details: It was at initial diagnosis, before any treatment, that peripheral blood was collected.

There are a few counts of this clonotype. The antigen is undetermined. The TCR beta CDR3 regions underwent amplification using RNA transcripts as the source. When the TCR CDR3 underwent first-round RT-PCR, the HTBI primer set was used. TCRdb analysed the multiplex PCR reads with MiXCR anew, one entry per CDR3 protein. In the table there are under 350,000 distinct CDR3 sequences, about 21% of which are singletons. This CDR3 region has 12 residues. Looked up from germline, CDR1 is MDHEN and CDR2 is SYDVKM. Trimming cost V 6 bases and J 7 bases, with 9 bases left between them. Regarding the study as a whole: Ophthalmopathy and stable hyperthyroidism were separated by a 13 V-J model. Also found in blood were most expanded thyroid clonotypes above 0.001.

Patients were excluded because of uncontrolled infection, other autoimmune disease, pregnancy or lactation. V usage is TRBV28 and J usage is TRBJ1-4; D not resolved. The receptor was derived from a woman aged 45 to 65 with Graves' hyperthyroidism. Input material: blood. CDR3 protein: CASSSAGEKLFF. The CDR3 nucleotides read TGTGCCAGCAGCTCCGCAGGTGAAAAACTGTTTTTT.